A selection of T cell receptor beta chains follows, all from one sample in a study of T cell repertoires in cytomegalovirus infection. Via MiXCR, TCRdb re-called the reads, giving one row per CDR3 protein. The table shows some 100,000 distinct CDR3 sequences, with 20% to 30% occurring only once. What was sequenced was CD8+ T cells from PBMCs. The receptors shown here come from a human donor in good health (CMV status not recorded). Some clones in this sample may be carry-over from other donors' samples. Each CDR3 is given with its conserved first and last residue. Fields, in order: clone size, J gene, V gene, D gene, CDR3 protein, CDR3 DNA. A D gene is named only where the DNA matches it firmly. Clone size is stated in some rows and not others, as once, few, many or a class when expanded.

size: NA
J: TRBJ2-2
V: TRBV6-2/TRBV6-3
D: NA
CDR3: CASSYYMPPAGELFF
DNA: TGTGCCAGCAGTTACTATATGCCTCCGGCCGGGGAGCTGTTTTTT

size: NA
J: TRBJ1-1
V: TRBV30
D: NA
CDR3: CAWMAGNTEAFF
DNA: TGTGCCTGGATGGCAGGGAACACTGAAGCTTTCTTT

size: many
J: TRBJ2-3
V: TRBV5-6
D: NA
CDR3: CASSFFTDTQYF
DNA: TGTGCCAGCAGCTTCTTCACAGATACGCAGTATTTT

size: NA
J: TRBJ1-5
V: TRBV27
D: NA
CDR3: CASSWDGFNQPQHF
DNA: TGTGCCAGCAGTTGGGACGGGTTCAATCAGCCCCAGCATTTT

size: few
J: TRBJ1-1
V: TRBV7-9
D: NA
CDR3: CASSFGAQSDTEAFF
DNA: TGTGCCAGCAGCTTCGGGGCACAATCGGACACTGAAGCTTTCTTT

size: many
J: TRBJ2-5
V: TRBV20-1
D: TRBD2
CDR3: CSARASGAPQETQYF
DNA: TGCAGTGCTAGGGCCAGCGGGGCGCCCCAAGAGACCCAGTACTTC

size: NA
J: TRBJ2-1
V: TRBV12-3/TRBV12-4
D: NA
CDR3: CASSSRYPPSYNEQFF
DNA: TGTGCCAGCAGTTCCCGTTACCCGCCTTCCTACAATGAGCAGTTCTTC

size: many
J: TRBJ2-3
V: TRBV7-3
D: TRBD2
CDR3: CASRAGVSTDTQYF
DNA: TGTGCCAGCAGGGCGGGGGTTAGCACAGATACGCAGTATTTT

size: NA
J: TRBJ2-1
V: TRBV19
D: TRBD2
CDR3: CASSPGLATDEQFF
DNA: TGTGCCAGTAGTCCGGGACTAGCGACCGATGAGCAGTTCTTC

size: NA
J: TRBJ1-1
V: TRBV5-1
D: TRBD1
CDR3: CASSAGQVNTEAFF
DNA: TGCGCCAGCAGCGCGGGACAGGTCAACACTGAAGCTTTCTTT

size: few
J: TRBJ2-7
V: TRBV29-1
D: NA
CDR3: CSVGTFYEQYF
DNA: TGCAGCGTTGGGACATTCTACGAGCAGTACTTC

size: NA
J: TRBJ1-5
V: TRBV19
D: NA
CDR3: CASSIEGGVPNQPQHF
DNA: TGTGCCAGTAGTATAGAAGGAGGGGTCCCCAATCAGCCCCAGCATTTT

size: few
J: TRBJ1-4
V: TRBV10-3
D: NA
CDR3: CAISGSATNEKLFF
DNA: TGTGCCATCAGTGGGTCAGCAACTAATGAAAAACTGTTTTTT

size: many
J: TRBJ2-3
V: TRBV7-2
D: TRBD2
CDR3: CASSLDPSGGASDTQYF
DNA: TGTGCCAGCAGCTTAGATCCTAGCGGGGGGGCGTCAGATACGCAGTATTTT

size: few
J: TRBJ1-1
V: TRBV25-1
D: NA
CDR3: CASSFTGRGTEAFF
DNA: TGTGCCAGCAGTTTTACAGGGAGGGGCACTGAAGCTTTCTTT

size: NA
J: TRBJ1-2
V: TRBV4-3
D: NA
CDR3: CASSQARGQQLNYGYTF
DNA: TGCGCCAGCAGCCAAGCCCGGGGCCAACAACTTAACTATGGCTACACCTTC

size: NA
J: TRBJ2-7
V: TRBV4-1
D: TRBD2
CDR3: CASSQDRLAGDLSYEQYF
DNA: TGCGCCAGCAGCCAAGATAGGCTAGCGGGGGACTTGTCCTACGAGCAGTACTTC

size: NA
J: TRBJ2-1
V: TRBV11-3
D: NA
CDR3: CASSFGGGGEQFF
DNA: TGTGCCAGCAGCTTTGGGGGAGGTGGGGAGCAGTTCTTC

size: NA
J: TRBJ2-1
V: TRBV14
D: TRBD2
CDR3: CASSQWLAGYNEQFF
DNA: TGTGCCAGCAGCCAATGGCTAGCGGGGTACAATGAGCAGTTCTTC

size: few
J: TRBJ2-2
V: TRBV28
D: TRBD1
CDR3: CASSPPDRVTGELFF
DNA: TGTGCCAGCAGTCCACCGGACAGGGTGACCGGGGAGCTGTTTTTT

size: many
J: TRBJ2-3
V: TRBV28
D: TRBD1
CDR3: CASSLGGTGGTDTQYF
DNA: TGTGCCAGCAGTTTAGGGGGGACAGGGGGCACAGATACGCAGTATTTT

size: many
J: TRBJ2-1
V: TRBV5-1
D: NA
CDR3: CASSLEGGGPYNEQFF
DNA: TGCGCCAGCAGCTTGGAAGGGGGAGGGCCATACAATGAGCAGTTCTTC

size: NA
J: TRBJ2-7
V: TRBV10-3
D: NA
CDR3: CAISPPSVPYEQYF
DNA: TGTGCCATCAGTCCTCCATCAGTTCCCTACGAGCAGTACTTC

size: NA
J: TRBJ2-1
V: TRBV6-2/TRBV6-3
D: TRBD2
CDR3: CASSYDGAIAGGPDEQFF
DNA: TGTGCCAGCAGTTACGACGGGGCGATAGCGGGAGGGCCAGATGAGCAGTTCTTC

size: few
J: TRBJ2-7
V: TRBV7-6
D: NA
CDR3: CASSRGGENEQYF
DNA: TGTGCCAGCAGCAGAGGGGGGGAAAACGAGCAGTACTTC

size: NA
J: TRBJ1-1
V: TRBV29-1
D: NA
CDR3: CSVEKNTEAFF
DNA: TGCAGCGTTGAAAAGAACACTGAAGCTTTCTTT

size: NA
J: TRBJ2-3
V: TRBV12-3/TRBV12-4
D: NA
CDR3: CASNPQSGTPSTDTQYF
DNA: TGTGCCAGCAATCCCCAGTCCGGGACGCCGAGCACAGATACGCAGTATTTT

size: many
J: TRBJ2-1
V: TRBV7-2
D: TRBD2
CDR3: CASSRLAESSYNEQFF
DNA: TGTGCCAGCAGCCGACTAGCGGAAAGCTCCTACAATGAGCAGTTCTTC

size: few
J: TRBJ1-1
V: TRBV27
D: NA
CDR3: CASSLGRDTEAFF
DNA: TGTGCCAGCAGTTTGGGGAGAGACACTGAAGCTTTCTTT

size: many
J: TRBJ2-3
V: TRBV7-8
D: TRBD2
CDR3: CASSRTSGGVDTQYF
DNA: TGTGCCAGCAGCCGGACTAGCGGGGGGGTAGATACGCAGTATTTT

size: many
J: TRBJ2-2
V: TRBV6-1
D: NA
CDR3: CASSQWVQGLNTGELFF
DNA: TGTGCCAGCAGCCAATGGGTCCAGGGGTTGAACACCGGGGAGCTGTTTTTT

size: NA
J: TRBJ2-1
V: TRBV19
D: NA
CDR3: CASSISVNEQFF
DNA: TGTGCCAGTAGTATATCAGTCAATGAGCAGTTCTTC

size: NA
J: TRBJ1-2
V: TRBV14
D: NA
CDR3: CASSQAYPGSHYGYTF
DNA: TGTGCCAGCAGCCAAGCTTACCCCGGGAGCCACTATGGCTACACCTTC

size: NA
J: TRBJ1-2
V: TRBV29-1
D: NA
CDR3: CSVVPRGAYGYTF
DNA: TGCAGCGTTGTGCCCAGGGGCGCCTATGGCTACACCTTC

size: many
J: TRBJ2-7
V: TRBV7-9
D: NA
CDR3: CASSSEGAYEQYF
DNA: TGTGCCAGCAGCTCTGAAGGAGCCTACGAGCAGTACTTC

size: once
J: TRBJ2-2
V: TRBV6-5
D: TRBD2
CDR3: CAGEGQTSGRGNTGELFF
DNA: TGTGCCGGCGAGGGACAGACTAGCGGGAGAGGAAACACCGGGGAGCTGTTTTTT

size: many
J: TRBJ2-7
V: TRBV7-6
D: TRBD1
CDR3: CASSPNAGQGAYEQYF
DNA: TGTGCCAGCAGCCCAAATGCGGGACAGGGAGCCTACGAGCAGTACTTC

size: few
J: TRBJ2-1
V: TRBV6-1
D: NA
CDR3: CASSYGAPGANEQFF
DNA: TGTGCCAGCAGTTACGGGGCGCCAGGGGCCAATGAGCAGTTCTTC

size: few
J: TRBJ2-5
V: TRBV5-4
D: NA
CDR3: CASSLNTGQYF
DNA: TGTGCCAGCAGCTTGAATACAGGCCAGTACTTC

size: many
J: TRBJ2-1
V: TRBV7-2
D: TRBD1
CDR3: CASSLVGQGSSSYNEQFF
DNA: TGTGCCAGCAGCTTAGTGGGACAGGGTTCTAGCTCCTACAATGAGCAGTTCTTC

size: NA
J: TRBJ2-5
V: TRBV7-9
D: NA
CDR3: CASSSNTGQETQYF
DNA: TGTGCCAGCAGCTCTAACACAGGTCAAGAGACCCAGTACTTC

size: NA
J: TRBJ2-3
V: TRBV6-2/TRBV6-3
D: TRBD2
CDR3: CASSSLQAGGQGTQYF
DNA: TGTGCCAGCAGTTCCCTCCAAGCGGGAGGGCAGGGTACGCAGTATTTT